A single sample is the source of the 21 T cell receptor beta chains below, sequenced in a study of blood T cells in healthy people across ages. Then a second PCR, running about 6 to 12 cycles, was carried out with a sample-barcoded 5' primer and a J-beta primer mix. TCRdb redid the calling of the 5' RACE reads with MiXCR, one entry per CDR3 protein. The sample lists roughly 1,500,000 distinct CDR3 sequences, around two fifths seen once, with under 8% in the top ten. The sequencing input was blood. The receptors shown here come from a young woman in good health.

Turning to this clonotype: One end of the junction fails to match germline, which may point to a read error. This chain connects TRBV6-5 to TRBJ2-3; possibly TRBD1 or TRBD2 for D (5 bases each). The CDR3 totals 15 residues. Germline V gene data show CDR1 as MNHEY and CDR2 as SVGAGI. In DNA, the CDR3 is TGTGTCAGCAGTGCCCAGGGAGTTTGGACAGATACGCAGTATTTT. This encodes CVSSAQGVWTDTQYF.

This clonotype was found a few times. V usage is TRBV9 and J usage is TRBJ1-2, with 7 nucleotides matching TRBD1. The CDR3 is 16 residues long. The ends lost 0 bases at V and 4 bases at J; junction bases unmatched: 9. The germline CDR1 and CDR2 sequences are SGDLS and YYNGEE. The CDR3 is CASSVDDPTGSYGYTF. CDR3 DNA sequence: TGTGCCAGCAGCGTAGATGACCCGACAGGGAGCTATGGCTACACCTTC.

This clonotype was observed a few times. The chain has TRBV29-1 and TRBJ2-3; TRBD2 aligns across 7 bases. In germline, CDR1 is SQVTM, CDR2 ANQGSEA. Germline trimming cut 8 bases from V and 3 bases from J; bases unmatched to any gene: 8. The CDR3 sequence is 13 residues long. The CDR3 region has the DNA TGCAGCCCACTGTGGGGGGGGACAGATACGCAGTATTTT. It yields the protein CSPLWGGTDTQYF.

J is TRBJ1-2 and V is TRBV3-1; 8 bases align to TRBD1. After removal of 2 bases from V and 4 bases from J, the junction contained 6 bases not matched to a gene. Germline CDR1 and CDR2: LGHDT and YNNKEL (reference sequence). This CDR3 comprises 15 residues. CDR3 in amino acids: CASSQSAGGSYGYTF. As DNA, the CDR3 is TGTGCCAGCAGCCAATCGGCAGGGGGCAGCTATGGCTACACCTTC.

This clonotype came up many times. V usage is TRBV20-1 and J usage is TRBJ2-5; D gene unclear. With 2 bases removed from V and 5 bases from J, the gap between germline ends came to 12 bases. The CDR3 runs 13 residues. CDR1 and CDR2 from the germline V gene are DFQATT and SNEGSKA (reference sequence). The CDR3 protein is CSARSPTGETQYF. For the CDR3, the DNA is TGCAGTGCTAGATCCCCAACCGGGGAGACCCAGTACTTC.

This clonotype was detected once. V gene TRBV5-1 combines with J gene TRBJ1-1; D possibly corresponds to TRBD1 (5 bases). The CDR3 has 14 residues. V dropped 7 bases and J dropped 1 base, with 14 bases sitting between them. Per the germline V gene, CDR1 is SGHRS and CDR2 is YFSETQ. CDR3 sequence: CASQGPLENTEAFF. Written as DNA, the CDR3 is TGCGCCAGCCAGGGTCCCCTCGAGAACACTGAAGCTTTCTTT.

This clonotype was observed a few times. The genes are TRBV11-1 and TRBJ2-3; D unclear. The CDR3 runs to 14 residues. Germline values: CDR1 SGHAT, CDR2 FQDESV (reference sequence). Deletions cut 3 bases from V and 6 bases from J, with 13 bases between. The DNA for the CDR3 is TGTGCCAGCAGCTTTACTTTCGAAACGGATACGCAGTATTTT. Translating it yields CASSFTFETDTQYF.

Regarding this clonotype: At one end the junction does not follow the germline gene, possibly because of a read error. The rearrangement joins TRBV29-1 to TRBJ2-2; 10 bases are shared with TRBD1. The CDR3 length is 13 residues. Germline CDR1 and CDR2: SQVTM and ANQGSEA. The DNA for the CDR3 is TGCAGCGGGACAGGGGGTCTAACCGGGGGGCTGTTTTTT. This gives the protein CSGTGGLTGGLFF.

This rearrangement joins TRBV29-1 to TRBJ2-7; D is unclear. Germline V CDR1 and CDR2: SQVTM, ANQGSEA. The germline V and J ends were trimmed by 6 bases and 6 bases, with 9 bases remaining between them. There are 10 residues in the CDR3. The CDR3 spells CSVADPEQYF. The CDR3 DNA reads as TGCAGCGTCGCAGACCCCGAGCAGTACTTC.

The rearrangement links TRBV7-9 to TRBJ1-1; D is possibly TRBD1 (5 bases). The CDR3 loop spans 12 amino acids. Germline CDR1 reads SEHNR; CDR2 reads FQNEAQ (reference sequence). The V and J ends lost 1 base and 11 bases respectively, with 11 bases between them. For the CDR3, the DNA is TGTGCCAGCAGCTTAGAGGGGAGTGCGGCTTTCTTT. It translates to CASSLEGSAAFF.

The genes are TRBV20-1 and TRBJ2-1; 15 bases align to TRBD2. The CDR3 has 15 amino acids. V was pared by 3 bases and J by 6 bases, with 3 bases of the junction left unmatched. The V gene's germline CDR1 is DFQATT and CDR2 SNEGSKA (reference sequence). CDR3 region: CSARWTSGGANEQFF. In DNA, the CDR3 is TGCAGTGCTAGGTGGACTAGCGGGGGGGCCAATGAGCAGTTCTTC.

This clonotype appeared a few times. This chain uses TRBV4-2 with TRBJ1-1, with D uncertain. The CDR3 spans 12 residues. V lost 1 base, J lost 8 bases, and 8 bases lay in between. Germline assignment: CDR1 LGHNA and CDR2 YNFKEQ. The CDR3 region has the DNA TGTGCCAGCAGCCAAGGGGCAGAGGAAGCTTTCTTT. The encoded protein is CASSQGAEEAFF.

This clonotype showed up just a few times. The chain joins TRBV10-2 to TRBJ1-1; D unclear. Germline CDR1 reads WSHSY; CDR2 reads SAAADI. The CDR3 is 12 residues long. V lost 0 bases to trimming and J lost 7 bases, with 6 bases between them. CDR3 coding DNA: TGCGCCAGCAGTGAGTCTTACGGTGAAGCTTTCTTT. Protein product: CASSESYGEAFF.

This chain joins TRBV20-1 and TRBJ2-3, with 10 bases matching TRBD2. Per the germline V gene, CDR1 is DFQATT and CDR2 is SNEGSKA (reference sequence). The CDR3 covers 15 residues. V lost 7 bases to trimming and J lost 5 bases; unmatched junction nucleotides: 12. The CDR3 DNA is TGCAGTGAGAAGGCGGCTAGCGGGAGAATAGATACGCAGTATTTT. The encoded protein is CSEKAASGRIDTQYF.

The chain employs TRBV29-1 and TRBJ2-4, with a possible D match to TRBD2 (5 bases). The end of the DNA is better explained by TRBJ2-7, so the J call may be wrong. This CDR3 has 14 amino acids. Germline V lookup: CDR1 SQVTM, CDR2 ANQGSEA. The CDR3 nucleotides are TGCAGCATAGCGTCGAACAGCCAATTCTACGAGCAGTACTTC. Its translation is CSIASNSQFYEQYF.

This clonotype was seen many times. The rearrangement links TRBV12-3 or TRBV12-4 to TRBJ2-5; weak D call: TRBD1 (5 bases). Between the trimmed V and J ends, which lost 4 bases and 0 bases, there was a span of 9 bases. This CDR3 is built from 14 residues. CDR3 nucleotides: TGTGCCAGCAGTTCGGACATTGACCAAGAGACCCAGTACTTC. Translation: CASSSDIDQETQYF.

CDR3 bases: TGTGCCAGCAGCCAAGGAATCTTGACAGATACGCAGTATTTT. The encoded protein is CASSQGILTDTQYF. This chain connects TRBV3-1 to TRBJ2-3; D unclear. V was clipped by 1 base and J by 3 bases, with 8 bases between them. Germline V gives CDR1 LGHDT, CDR2 YNNKEL (reference sequence). The CDR3 loop spans 14 amino acids.

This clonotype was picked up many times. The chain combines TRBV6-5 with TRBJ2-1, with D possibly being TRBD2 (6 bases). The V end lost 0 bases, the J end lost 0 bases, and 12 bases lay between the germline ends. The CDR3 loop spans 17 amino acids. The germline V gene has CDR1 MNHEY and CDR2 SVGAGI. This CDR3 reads CASSYSQGGGSYNEQFF. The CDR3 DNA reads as TGTGCCAGCAGTTACTCCCAGGGAGGAGGCTCCTACAATGAGCAGTTCTTC.

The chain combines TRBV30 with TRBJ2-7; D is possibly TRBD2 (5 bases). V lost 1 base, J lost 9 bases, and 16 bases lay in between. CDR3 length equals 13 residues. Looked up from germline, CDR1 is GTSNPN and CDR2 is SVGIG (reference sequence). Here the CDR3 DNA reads TGTGCCTGGAGTGAATTTAGGGAGACCGGGCAGTACTTC. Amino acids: CAWSEFRETGQYF.

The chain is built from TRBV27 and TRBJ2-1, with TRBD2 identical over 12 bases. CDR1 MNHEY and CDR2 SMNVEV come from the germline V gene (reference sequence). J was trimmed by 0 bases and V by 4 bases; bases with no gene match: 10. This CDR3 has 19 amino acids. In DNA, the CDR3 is TGTGCCAGCAGTTCACGGACTAGCGGGGCCCCCGCCTCCTACAATGAGCAGTTCTTC. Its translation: CASSSRTSGAPASYNEQFF.

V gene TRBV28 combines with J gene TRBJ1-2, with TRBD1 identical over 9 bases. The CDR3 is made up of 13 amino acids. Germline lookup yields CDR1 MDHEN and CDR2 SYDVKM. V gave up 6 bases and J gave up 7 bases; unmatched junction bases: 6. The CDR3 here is CASREQGASGYTF. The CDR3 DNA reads TGTGCCAGCAGAGAACAGGGGGCGTCTGGCTACACCTTC.